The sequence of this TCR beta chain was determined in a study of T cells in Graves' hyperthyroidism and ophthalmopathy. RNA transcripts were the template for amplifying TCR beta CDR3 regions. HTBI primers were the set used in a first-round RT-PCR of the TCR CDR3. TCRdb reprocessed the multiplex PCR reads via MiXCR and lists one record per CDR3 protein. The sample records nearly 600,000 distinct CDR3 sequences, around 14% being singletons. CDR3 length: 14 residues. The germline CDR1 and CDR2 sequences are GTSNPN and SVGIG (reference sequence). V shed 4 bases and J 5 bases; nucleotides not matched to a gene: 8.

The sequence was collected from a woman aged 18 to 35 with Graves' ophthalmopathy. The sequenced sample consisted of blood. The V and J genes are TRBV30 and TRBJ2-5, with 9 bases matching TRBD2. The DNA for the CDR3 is TGTGCCTGGAAGAGTAGCGGGAGCTTGGAGACCCAGTACTTC. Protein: CAWKSSGSLETQYF.